Below, 2 T cell receptor beta chains from the same sample are listed, as sequenced in a study of CD8+ T cells in alopecia areata. Once RNA had been extracted, it was reverse transcribed into cDNA to act as the sequencing template. The assay was immunoSEQ multiplex PCR, and TCRdb's table has in-frame clones only and misses some. The sample includes roughly 150,000 clones, roughly 58% of them seen just once. The sample consisted of CD8+ T cells sorted from blood. The receptors here all came from a human donor in good health.

The J gene is TRBJ2-1, the V gene TRBV4-1; no clear D gene. The germline V gene encodes CDR1 MGHRA and CDR2 YSYEKL. The CDR3 runs to 14 residues. V was cut by 4 bases and J by 4 bases, with 11 bases left in between. The CDR3 loop is CASSPLVLYNEQFF. For the CDR3, the DNA is TGCGCCAGCAGCCCGTTGGTTTTATACAATGAGCAGTTCTTC.

This clone was counted only a few times. The rearrangement joins TRBV30 to TRBJ2-1; 8 bases agree with TRBD2. Germline V gene sequence: CDR1 GTSNPN, CDR2 SVGIG (reference sequence). V gave up 0 bases and J gave up 5 bases; unmatched junction bases: 0. The CDR3 consists of 13 residues. Here the CDR3 reads CAWSVLADNEQFF. The DNA of the CDR3 is TGTGCCTGGAGTGTACTAGCGGACAATGAGCAGTTCTTC.